The rows below give T cell receptor beta chains drawn from one sample of a study of long-term antiretroviral therapy in people with HIV. Method: immunoSEQ multiplex PCR; TCRdb's copy keeps in-frame clones and lacks some. Of more than 20,000 clones listed, around 83% are singletons. This material consisted of unsorted PBMCs, taken 1.3 years after starting antiretroviral therapy. These receptors originate from a man between 60 and 70 years old with HIV. Each CDR3 is given with its conserved first and last residue. D genes are given only for firm matches. Some rows have no size entry. The others give once, few or many, or a class for an expanded clone.

clone size,D gene,V gene,J gene,CDR3 protein,CDR3 DNA
NA,TRBD1,TRBV5-1,TRBJ2-7,CASSLWTGIISYEQYF,TGCGCCAGCAGCTTATGGACAGGCATCATCTCCTACGAGCAGTACTTC
NA,NA,TRBV5-4,TRBJ1-2,CASSLPSEGEARGYTF,TGTGCCAGCAGCTTGCCATCGGAAGGGGAGGCAAGAGGCTACACCTTC
NA,TRBD1,TRBV5-1,TRBJ1-5,CASSLVAGGIQPQHF,TGCGCCAGCAGCTTGGTCGCAGGGGGCATTCAGCCCCAGCATTTT
NA,NA,TRBV27,TRBJ1-2,CATSDSPNYGYTF,TGTGCCACCTCGGACAGCCCTAACTATGGCTACACCTTC
NA,NA,TRBV7-3,TRBJ2-3,CASSWGPRRGGATDTQYF,TGTGCCAGCAGCTGGGGGCCCCGGAGAGGGGGGGCCACAGATACGCAGTATTTT
NA,NA,TRBV5-8,TRBJ2-5,CASSFTQETQYF,TGTGCCAGCAGCTTTACCCAAGAGACCCAGTACTTC
NA,NA,TRBV20-1,TRBJ2-5,CSGTRVETQYF,TGCAGTGGAACAAGGGTTGAGACCCAGTACTTC
NA,NA,TRBV5-1,TRBJ2-3,CASSLAMRADTQYF,TGCGCCAGCAGCTTGGCGATGCGGGCAGATACGCAGTATTTT
NA,NA,TRBV5-6,TRBJ1-5,CASSFSVAGNQPQHF,TGTGCCAGCAGCTTTTCTGTAGCAGGCAATCAGCCCCAGCATTTT
once,TRBD1,TRBV7-2,TRBJ2-5,CASSLATGGWETQYF,TGTGCCAGCAGCTTAGCCACAGGGGGTTGGGAGACCCAGTACTTC
NA,NA,TRBV7-3,TRBJ1-2,CASSLGKGDRGYTF,TGTGCCAGCAGCTTAGGGAAGGGAGATCGCGGCTACACCTTC
NA,NA,TRBV6-1,TRBJ1-1,CASSAGTLNTEAFF,TGTGCCAGCAGTGCCGGGACATTGAACACTGAAGCTTTCTTT
NA,TRBD1,TRBV30,TRBJ1-5,CAYSTGAVNQPQHF,TGTGCCTACTCGACAGGGGCCGTCAATCAGCCCCAGCATTTT
NA,NA,TRBV5-1,TRBJ2-6,CASRSVPSPLSGANVLTF,TGCGCCAGCAGATCAGTCCCCTCCCCCCTCTCTGGGGCCAACGTCCTGACTTTC
NA,NA,TRBV6-6,TRBJ2-1,CASGSGRQVAYNEQFF,TGTGCCAGCGGAAGTGGACGACAGGTTGCTTACAATGAGCAGTTCTTC